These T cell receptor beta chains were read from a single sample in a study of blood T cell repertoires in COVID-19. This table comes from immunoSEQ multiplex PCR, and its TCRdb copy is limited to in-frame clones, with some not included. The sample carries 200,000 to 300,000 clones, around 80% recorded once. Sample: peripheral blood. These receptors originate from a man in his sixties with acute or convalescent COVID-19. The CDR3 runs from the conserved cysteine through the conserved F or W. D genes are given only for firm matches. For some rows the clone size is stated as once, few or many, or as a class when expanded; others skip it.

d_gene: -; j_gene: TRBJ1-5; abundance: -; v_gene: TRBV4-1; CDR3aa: CASSHDDSPNQPQHF; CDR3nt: TGCGCCAGCAGCCATGATGACAGCCCCAATCAGCCCCAGCATTTT
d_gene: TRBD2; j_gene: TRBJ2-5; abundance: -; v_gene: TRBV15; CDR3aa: CATEAGGWFFDETQYF; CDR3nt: TGTGCCACCGAAGCGGGGGGGTGGTTTTTCGACGAGACCCAGTACTTC
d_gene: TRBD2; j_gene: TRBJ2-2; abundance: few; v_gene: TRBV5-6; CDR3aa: CASRYSSGTNTGELFF; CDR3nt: TGTGCCAGCAGATACTCAAGCGGGACTAACACCGGGGAGCTGTTTTTT
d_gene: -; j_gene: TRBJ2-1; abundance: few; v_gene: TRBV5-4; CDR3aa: CASSRAQGSYDEQFF; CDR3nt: TGTGCCAGCAGCCGCGCCCAGGGATCATACGATGAGCAGTTCTTC
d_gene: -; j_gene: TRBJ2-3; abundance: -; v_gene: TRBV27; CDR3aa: CASTFIRAAGDTDTQYF; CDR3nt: TGTGCCAGCACCTTTATCCGGGCGGCAGGGGACACAGATACGCAGTATTTT
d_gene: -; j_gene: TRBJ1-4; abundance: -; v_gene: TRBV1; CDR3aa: CTSSLSRKTDRPNEKLFF; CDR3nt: TGCACCAGCAGCCTAAGTAGGAAAACCGACAGACCAAATGAAAAACTGTTTTTT
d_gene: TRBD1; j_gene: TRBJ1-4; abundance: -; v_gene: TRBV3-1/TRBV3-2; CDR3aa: CASRPTGEEKLFF; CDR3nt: TGTGCCAGCAGGCCGACAGGGGAAGAAAAACTGTTTTTT
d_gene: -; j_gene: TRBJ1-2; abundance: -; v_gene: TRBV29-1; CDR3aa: CSVEAQGPIYGYTF; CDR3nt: TGCAGCGTTGAAGCCCAGGGGCCCATCTATGGCTACACCTTC
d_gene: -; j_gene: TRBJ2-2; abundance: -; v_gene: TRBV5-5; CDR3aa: CASSLTGFNTGELFF; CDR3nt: TGTGCCAGCAGCTTGACAGGTTTTAACACCGGGGAGCTGTTTTTT
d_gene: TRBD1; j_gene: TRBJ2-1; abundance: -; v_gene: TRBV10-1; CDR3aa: CASSARDRNYNEQFF; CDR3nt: TGCGCCAGCAGCGCTCGGGACAGGAATTACAATGAGCAGTTCTTC
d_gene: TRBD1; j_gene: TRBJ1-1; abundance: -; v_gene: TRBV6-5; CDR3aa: CASRGTGNTEAFF; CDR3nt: TGTGCCAGCAGGGGGACAGGGAACACTGAAGCTTTCTTT
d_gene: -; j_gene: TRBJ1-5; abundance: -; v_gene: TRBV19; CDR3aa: CASSAPQDWRRPQHF; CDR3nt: TGTGCCAGTAGCGCCCCCCAGGACTGGCGACGGCCCCAGCATTTT